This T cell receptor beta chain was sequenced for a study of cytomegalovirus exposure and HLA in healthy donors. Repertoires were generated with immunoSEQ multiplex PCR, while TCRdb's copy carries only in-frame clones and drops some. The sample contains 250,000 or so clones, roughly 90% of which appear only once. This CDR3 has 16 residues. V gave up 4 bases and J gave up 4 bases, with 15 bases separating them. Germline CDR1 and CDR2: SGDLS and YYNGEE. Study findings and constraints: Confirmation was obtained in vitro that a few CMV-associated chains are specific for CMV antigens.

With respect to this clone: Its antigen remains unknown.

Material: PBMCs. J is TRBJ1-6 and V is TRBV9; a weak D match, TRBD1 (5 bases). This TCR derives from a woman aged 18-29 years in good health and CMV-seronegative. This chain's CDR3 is CASSPSKGSYNSPLHF. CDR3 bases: TGTGCCAGCAGCCCAAGCAAGGGGTCTTATAATTCACCCCTCCACTTT.